This T cell receptor beta chain was recovered during a study of T cell responses to AZD1222 COVID-19 vaccine. General observations from the study: At baseline, seropositivity was found in only a handful of AZD1222 recipients. White British donors predominated, females outnumbered males, and clonal diversity was possibly underestimated. Targets within unmutated variant regions were reportedly found for nearly half of spike-specific TCRs.

Clones were sequenced by immunoSEQ multiplex PCR, and TCRdb holds only the in-frame ones, with some missing. Of under 150,000 clones listed, 88% are singletons. Germline CDR1 reads MGHDK; CDR2 reads SYGVNS. V lost 5 bases and J lost 2, with 6 bases in between. The CDR3 sequence is 12 residues long. About this clone itself: The antigen remains undetermined.

V usage is TRBV25-1 and J usage is TRBJ1-1; D is unresolved. The source was peripheral blood, collected 28 days after the second AZD1222 dose. The origin of this receptor is an adult who received the AZD1222 COVID-19 vaccine. The CDR3 nucleotides read TGTGCCAGCAGTATTGGAAACACTGAAGCTTTCTTT. Its translation is CASSIGNTEAFF.